These 30 T cell receptor beta chains were sequenced from one sample in a study of blood T cell repertoires in COVID-19. Measured with immunoSEQ multiplex PCR; TCRdb has only the in-frame clones, and not every one. The sample carries around 320,000 clones, nearly 90% recorded once. The sequencing input was PBMCs or T cells enriched from blood (not recorded which). The receptors come from a woman in her forties or fifties who had been exposed to COVID-19.

CDR3 sequence: CASSATSAGEKLFF. The CDR3 region has the DNA TGTGCCAGCAGTGCGACCTCCGCGGGAGAAAAACTGTTTTTT. The chain links TRBV2 to TRBJ1-4; no clear D. Germline V gene sequence: CDR1 SNHLY, CDR2 FYNNEI. The V end lost 4 bases, the J end lost 8 bases, and 14 bases lay between the germline ends. The CDR3 consists of 14 residues. Full variable domain (rest looked up from reference TRBV2 and TRBJ1-4): EPEVTQTPSHQVTQMGQEVILRCVPISNHLYFYWYRQILGQKVEFLVSFYNNEISEKSEIFDDQFSVERPDGSNFTLKIRSTKLEDSAMYFCASSATSAGEKLFFGSGTQLSVL.

About this clone: This same CDR3 is encoded by further DNA sequences in the sample. The J gene is TRBJ2-7, the V gene TRBV2; the D is unclear. Germline CDR1 is SNHLY and CDR2 is FYNNEI. Trimming stripped 5 bases from V and 1 base from J, with 6 bases between. CDR3 size: 12 residues. CDR3 nucleotide sequence: TGTGCCAGCAGTCGGTCTTCCTACGAGCAGTACTTC. It encodes CASSRSSYEQYF. Together with reference TRBV2 and TRBJ2-7, the CDR3 gives the full variable domain: EPEVTQTPSHQVTQMGQEVILRCVPISNHLYFYWYRQILGQKVEFLVSFYNNEISEKSEIFDDQFSVERPDGSNFTLKIRSTKLEDSAMYFCASSRSSYEQYFGPGTRLTVT.

The chain links TRBV7-2 to TRBJ1-2; the match to TRBD1 covers 8 bases. Losses at the gene ends were 1 base for V and 4 bases for J; bases not matched to a gene: 5. The CDR3 is made up of 15 amino acids. CDR1 SGHTA and CDR2 FQGNSA come from the germline V gene. The CDR3 here is CASSLGQGAGYGYTF. The CDR3 DNA reads TGTGCCAGCAGCTTAGGGCAGGGGGCGGGCTATGGCTACACCTTC.

The chain employs TRBV19 and TRBJ1-1; D is unresolved. The CDR3 is 13 amino acids. The V gene's germline CDR1 is LNHDA and CDR2 SQIVND (reference sequence). The germline V and J ends were trimmed by 3 bases and 2 bases, with 7 bases remaining between them. CDR3 DNA: TGTGCCAGTAGTATCACAGAAAACACTGAAGCTTTCTTT. This gives the protein CASSITENTEAFF.

About this clone itself: Other DNA sequences in the same sample also yield this CDR3. The gene calls are TRBV19 and TRBJ2-7; TRBD1 aligns across 11 bases. V lost 5 bases, J lost 5 bases, and 8 bases stayed unmatched. Germline values: CDR1 LNHDA, CDR2 SQIVND (reference sequence). The CDR3 has 15 amino acids. The CDR3 here is CASSPRTGGGDEQYF. Here the CDR3 DNA reads TGTGCCAGTAGTCCACGGACAGGGGGCGGAGACGAGCAGTACTTC.

The chain has TRBV4-1 and TRBJ1-2, with 7 bases matching TRBD1. CDR1 and CDR2 from the germline V gene are MGHRA and YSYEKL. Trimming at V came to 0 bases and at J to 4 bases, leaving 5 bases not matched to a gene. This CDR3 contains 15 residues. CDR3 DNA sequence: TGCGCCAGCAGCCAAGAGGGGGGACAGACCTATGGCTACACCTTC. Translated: CASSQEGGQTYGYTF.

The J gene is TRBJ1-1, the V gene TRBV21-1; the D call in the table, TRBD1, was not verified against the DNA. TRBV21-1 corresponds to a pseudogene. The CDR3 is 17 residues long. The CDR3 is CASSKGDRGRMNTEAFF. The CDR3 region has the DNA TGTGCCAGCAGCAAAGGGGACAGGGGCCGGATGAACACTGAAGCTTTCTTT.

The J gene is TRBJ1-2, the V gene TRBV6-5, with D maybe TRBD1 (6 bases). Germline V lookup: CDR1 MNHEY, CDR2 SVGAGI. This CDR3 has 13 amino acids. Trimming took 6 bases from V and 7 from J, leaving 15 bases between them. The CDR3 nucleotides read TGTGCCAGCAGACCTACAGGGTGGGGTGGCTACACCTTC. It yields the protein CASRPTGWGGYTF.

The CDR3 bases are TGCGCCAGCAGCCCGGGACTAGCGGGGGGGACCCAGTACTTC. Protein product: CASSPGLAGGTQYF. This chain connects TRBV5-1 to TRBJ2-5; 15 bases align to TRBD2. The V and J ends lost 4 bases and 7 bases, in that order; junction bases with no gene match: 2. The germline gives CDR1 SGHRS, CDR2 YFSETQ. This CDR3 is 14 amino acids long. Based on the CDR3 plus reference TRBV5-1 and TRBJ2-5, the full variable domain is KAGVTQTPRYLIKTRGQQVTLSCSPISGHRSVSWYQQTPGQGLQFLFEYFSETQRNKGNFPGRFSGRQFSNSRSEMNVSTLELGDSALYLCASSPGLAGGTQYFGPGTRLLVL.

This clone occurred once. This chain connects TRBV18 to TRBJ1-1; 8 positions match TRBD1. The V and J ends lost 3 bases and 1 base, in that order; junction bases with no gene match: 4. Germline loops: CDR1 KGHSH, CDR2 LQKENI. The CDR3 is 15 amino acids. Written as DNA, the CDR3 is TGTGCCAGCTCACCGCTACAGGGGGGGAACACTGAAGCTTTCTTT. Encoded protein: CASSPLQGGNTEAFF.

The rearrangement links TRBV4-1 to TRBJ2-5; the match to TRBD2 covers 11 bases. Germline CDR1 MGHRA, CDR2 YSYEKL. V gave up 3 bases and J gave up 2 bases; unmatched junction bases: 2. The CDR3 totals 15 residues. In nucleotides, the CDR3 is TGCGCCAGCAGCCAGGGACTAGCGGCACAAGAGACCCAGTACTTC. This sequence encodes CASSQGLAAQETQYF.

The chain is built from TRBV19 and TRBJ1-1; D gene unclear. The CDR3 contains 12 residues. Trimming shortened V by 6 bases and J by 11 bases, and 16 bases separated the two germline ends. Per germline, CDR1 LNHDA and CDR2 SQIVND (reference sequence). CDR3 region: CASSPTGRSAFF. For the CDR3, the DNA is TGTGCCAGTAGCCCTACGGGGAGATCGGCTTTCTTT.

The CDR3 nucleotides are TGTGCCAGCAGTTTGGCTAGCGGGGACTACAATGAGCAGTTCTTC. This sequence encodes CASSLASGDYNEQFF. The V and J genes are TRBV27 and TRBJ2-1, with TRBD2 matching 9 bases. The V gene end was trimmed by 3 bases and the J gene end by 3 bases; junction bases not matched to a gene: 3. Per the germline V gene, CDR1 is MNHEY and CDR2 is SMNVEV (reference sequence). There are 15 residues in the CDR3.

The chain carries TRBV10-3 and TRBJ2-5; tentative D call: TRBD2 (5 bases). V was trimmed by 1 base and J by 1 base, leaving 7 bases between them. This CDR3 is 14 amino acids long. CDR1 is ENHRY, CDR2 SYGVKD, per germline. CDR3 DNA sequence: TGTGCCATCAGTGAGTTGGGGAGCCAAGAGACCCAGTACTTC. Its protein is CAISELGSQETQYF.

J is TRBJ2-3 and V is TRBV3-1 (or the pseudogene TRBV3-2), with 12 bases fitting TRBD2. The CDR3 has 16 residues. Looked up from germline, CDR1 is LGHDT and CDR2 is YNNKEL (reference sequence). After removal of 7 bases from V and 2 bases from J, the junction contained 7 bases not matched to a gene. CDR3 DNA: TGTGCCAGCAAACGAGCTAGCGGGGGGGCCACAGATACGCAGTATTTT. Residues: CASKRASGGATDTQYF.

This clone was observed a few times. The rearrangement links TRBV19 to TRBJ2-2; D may be TRBD1 (6 bases). Germline CDR1 and CDR2: LNHDA and SQIVND (reference sequence). The V gene lost 7 bases and the J gene lost 1 base, with 16 bases spanning the gap. The CDR3 is made up of 16 amino acids. The CDR3 DNA reads TGTGCCAGTATGGCGGACAGTTTGTGGAACACCGGGGAGCTGTTTTTT. Translated, it gives CASMADSLWNTGELFF.

This chain connects TRBV3-1 (or the pseudogene TRBV3-2) to TRBJ1-3, with 7 bases identical to TRBD1. Germline CDR1 reads LGHDT; CDR2 reads YNNKEL (reference sequence). V lost 0 bases and J lost 4; bases outside the gene matches: 6. The CDR3 is 16 residues long. CDR3 amino acids: CASSQDLRTGGNTIYF. The DNA for the CDR3 is TGTGCCAGCAGCCAAGATCTGAGGACAGGCGGAAACACCATATATTTT.

The chain joins TRBV7-2 to TRBJ2-3, with 16 nucleotides matching TRBD2. With 4 bases clipped from V and 4 bases from J, the junction kept 11 bases outside the gene matches. From germline, CDR1 is SGHTA and CDR2 FQGNSA. The CDR3 extends over 19 amino acids. CDR3 in DNA: TGTGCCAGCAGCTCCCCATTCCCGGGACTAGCGGGGGGGCCAGATACGCAGTATTTT. Its protein is CASSSPFPGLAGGPDTQYF.

The chain combines TRBV27 with TRBJ2-7, with D possibly TRBD2 on 7 matching bases. Germline-derived CDR1 and CDR2 are MNHEY and SMNVEV (reference sequence). The CDR3 has 14 residues. V lost 5 bases, J lost 4 bases, and 15 bases lay in between. CDR3 loop: CASSPEGGRYEQYF. The DNA for the CDR3 is TGTGCCAGCAGTCCCGAGGGGGGGCGTTACGAGCAGTACTTC.

The chain uses TRBV5-1 and TRBJ1-3; D gene uncertain. Germline CDR1 reads SGHRS; CDR2 reads YFSETQ. The CDR3 spans 15 residues. V lost 0 bases and J lost 4, with 11 bases in between. The CDR3 here is CASSLEGAGGNTIYF. In DNA, the CDR3 is TGCGCCAGCAGCTTGGAGGGAGCGGGGGGAAACACCATATATTTT.

This chain joins TRBV10-3 and TRBJ1-2; 11 bases match TRBD1. Trimming at V came to 7 bases and at J to 7 bases, leaving 8 bases not matched to a gene. In germline, CDR1 is ENHRY, CDR2 SYGVKD. The CDR3 consists of 14 residues. This CDR3 reads CAITPSGTGGGYTF. As DNA, the CDR3 is TGTGCCATCACACCGTCCGGGACAGGGGGTGGCTACACCTTC.

This sequence joins TRBV15 and TRBJ1-6; D gene uncertain. CDR1 is LNHNV and CDR2 is YYDKDF in the germline V gene (reference sequence). This CDR3 comprises 15 residues. V lost 5 bases, J lost 0 bases, and 8 bases lay in between. The CDR3 DNA follows: TGTGCCACCAGCGAACTACACTCCTATAATTCACCCCTCCACTTT. Protein product: CATSELHSYNSPLHF.

This clone was counted only a few times. V usage is TRBV19 and J usage is TRBJ2-2; 7 positions agree with TRBD1. Germline assignment: CDR1 LNHDA and CDR2 SQIVND (reference sequence). This CDR3 region has 15 residues. V lost 7 bases and J lost 6; bases outside the gene matches: 11. The CDR3 region has the DNA TGTGCCAGTAAACAACCGGGACAGCTAGCCGGGGAGCTGTTTTTT. Translating gives CASKQPGQLAGELFF.

The rearrangement joins TRBV5-4 to TRBJ2-3; 10 nucleotides line up with TRBD2. The ends lost 6 bases at V and 5 bases at J; junction bases unmatched: 6. The CDR3 is made up of 14 amino acids. Germline V gene sequence: CDR1 SGHNT, CDR2 YYREEE (reference sequence). CDR3 bases: TGTGCCAGCATAGCGGGGGGCTCGGAAGATACGCAGTATTTT. This translates into CASIAGGSEDTQYF.

The V call is TRBV28, the J call TRBJ2-3, with 8 bases matching TRBD2. V lost 2 bases, J lost 0 bases, and 10 bases stayed unmatched. In germline, CDR1 is MDHEN, CDR2 SYDVKM. The CDR3 runs 18 residues. CDR3 residues: CASSLRPAGVQSTDTQYF. The CDR3 DNA reads as TGTGCCAGCAGTTTACGGCCAGCGGGGGTTCAAAGCACAGATACGCAGTATTTT.

The CDR3 spells CASSLGTGYQPQHF. CDR3 nucleotides: TGCGCCAGCAGCTTGGGGACAGGGTACCAGCCCCAGCATTTT. The J gene is TRBJ1-5, the V gene TRBV5-1; 8 positions match TRBD1. The CDR3 covers 14 residues. With 0 bases clipped from V and 7 bases from J, the junction kept 3 bases outside the gene matches. The V gene's germline CDR1 is SGHRS and CDR2 YFSETQ.

The rearrangement uses TRBV18 and TRBJ1-1; D might be TRBD1 (6 bases). The germline gives CDR1 KGHSH, CDR2 LQKENI. The CDR3 is 14 residues long. V was clipped by 2 bases and J by 5 bases, with 12 bases between them. The CDR3 reads CASSPTGSGTEAFF. For the CDR3, the DNA is TGTGCCAGCTCACCAACAGGGTCGGGGACTGAAGCTTTCTTT.

DNA for the CDR3: TGTGCCTGGAGAGCACAGGGTAACATGAACACTGAAGCTTTCTTT. The encoded protein is CAWRAQGNMNTEAFF. This chain connects TRBV30 to TRBJ1-1, with D perhaps matching TRBD1 (6 bases). The CDR3 is made up of 15 amino acids. The germline V gene encodes CDR1 GTSNPN and CDR2 SVGIG (reference sequence). The ends were cut back, 3 bases at V and 0 bases at J, with 14 bases in the middle.

The chain carries TRBV4-1 and TRBJ2-5, with 8 bases fitting TRBD2. Per the germline V gene, CDR1 is MGHRA and CDR2 is YSYEKL. The CDR3 consists of 16 residues. The trim removed 3 bases at V and 5 bases at J, leaving 11 bases unmatched. In nucleotides, the CDR3 is TGCGCCAGCAGCCATCCTGTCGGGGGGGCCTCTGAGACCCAGTACTTC. Protein sequence: CASSHPVGGASETQYF.

The rearrangement joins TRBV5-1 to TRBJ2-7; unclear D gene. Germline V gene sequence: CDR1 SGHRS, CDR2 YFSETQ. V gave up 0 bases and J gave up 1 base, with 11 bases separating them. This CDR3 spans 15 amino acids. The CDR3 nucleotides read TGCGCCAGCAGCTTGGGGCAGGCGATTTCCTACGAGCAGTACTTC. Encoded protein: CASSLGQAISYEQYF.